Listed here are 7 T cell receptor beta chains from one sample, sequenced in a study of blood T cell repertoires in COVID-19. Some clones are missing from TCRdb's copy, which holds only in-frame ones; the method was immunoSEQ multiplex PCR. Seen here are under 350,000 clones, roughly nine tenths observed once, and the top ten hold 1.8%. Material: peripheral blood. The receptor set was obtained from a woman aged 25 to 39 with COVID-19, enrolled during active disease.

The rearrangement links TRBV5-1 to TRBJ2-1; the match to TRBD1 covers 7 bases. This CDR3 is built from 15 residues. V was pared by 4 bases and J by 4 bases, with 8 bases of the junction left unmatched. Germline V gives CDR1 SGHRS, CDR2 YFSETQ. Here the CDR3 DNA reads TGCGCCAGCAGCCCGACCGGGACAGCTTACAATGAGCAGTTCTTC. It is translated as CASSPTGTAYNEQFF.

This chain uses TRBV7-9 with TRBJ2-2, with 14 positions matching TRBD2. Per the germline V gene, CDR1 is SEHNR and CDR2 is FQNEAQ (reference sequence). The junction had 15 bases not matched to a gene; V was cut back by 5 bases and J by 7 bases. The CDR3 spans 19 residues. This CDR3 is CASSPSRLAGGYTLGELFF. In nucleotides, the CDR3 is TGTGCCAGCAGCCCCAGCCGACTAGCGGGGGGGTATACCCTCGGGGAGCTGTTTTTT.

The genes are TRBV27 and TRBJ2-7; 9 bases line up with TRBD1. Germline-derived CDR1 and CDR2 are MNHEY and SMNVEV (reference sequence). The CDR3 is 15 amino acids. V was clipped by 6 bases and J by 2 bases; unmatched bases: 8. CDR3 DNA sequence: TGTGCCAGCAGCCAGGGACAGGGTACAGCCTACGAGCAGTACGTC. Its protein product is CASSQGQGTAYEQYV.

The chain links TRBV12-3 or TRBV12-4 to TRBJ2-1; D is ambiguous. This CDR3 region has 13 residues. V lost 6 bases and J 9 bases, leaving 15 bases between the germline ends. The CDR3 is CASRPGRMGEQFF. The CDR3 bases are TGTGCCAGCAGACCTGGGCGAATGGGTGAGCAGTTCTTC.

CDR3 DNA sequence: TGTGCCAGCAGTTACGCAGGACAGAATTCACCCCTCCACTTT. As protein: CASSYAGQNSPLHF. The chain has TRBV6-6 and TRBJ1-6; D perhaps matches TRBD1 (6 bases). V lost 2 bases and J 7 bases, leaving 9 bases between the germline ends. The length of the CDR3 is 14 residues. The germline V gene has CDR1 MNHNY and CDR2 SVGAGI (reference sequence).

This chain uses TRBV6-5 with TRBJ2-3; TRBD2 matches at 10 bases. The CDR3 length is 15 residues. V trimming: 6 bases; J trimming: 2 bases; junction bases outside the gene matches: 5. Germline V gives CDR1 MNHEY, CDR2 SVGAGI. CDR3 DNA sequence: TGTGCCAGCAGCGATACTAGCGGGGTCACAGATACGCAGTATTTT. This gives the protein CASSDTSGVTDTQYF.

The chain uses TRBV14 and TRBJ2-2; 7 bases are a match to TRBD1. The CDR3 extends over 17 amino acids. J lost 4 bases, V lost 1 base, and 9 bases had no gene match. Germline V gene sequence: CDR1 SGHDN, CDR2 FVKESK. In nucleotides, the CDR3 is TGTGCCAGCAGCCAAGCGCCAAACAGGGGACGCACCGGGGAGCTGTTTTTT. This gives the protein CASSQAPNRGRTGELFF.